This entry lists 22 T cell receptor beta chains sequenced from one sample in a study of blood T cell repertoires in COVID-19. Produced via immunoSEQ multiplex PCR; TCRdb's table is partial and in-frame only. The sample consists of about 280,000 clones, about four fifths of them appearing once. Sequenced material: PBMCs or T cells enriched from blood (not recorded which). The receptors were gathered from a man aged 35-49 years who had been exposed to COVID-19.

This rearrangement joins TRBV19 to TRBJ1-4, with a tentative D call TRBD1 (6 bases). This CDR3 region has 13 residues. Germline V gives CDR1 LNHDA, CDR2 SQIVND (reference sequence). V was shortened by 9 bases and J by 8 bases, with 16 bases between the two germline ends. CDR3 loop: CASGRGRIEKLFF. CDR3 sequence (DNA): TGTGCCAGCGGGCGGGGGCGGATCGAAAAACTGTTTTTT.

This clone was seen once. This chain joins TRBV21-1 and TRBJ1-1. TRBV21-1 is classified as a pseudogene. The CDR3 consists of 14 residues. In DNA, the CDR3 is TGTGCCAGCAGCAGAGAGGGCGATAGAACTGAAGCTTTCTTT. As protein: CASSREGDRTEAFF.

This chain connects TRBV11-3 to TRBJ2-3, with TRBD2 identical over 13 bases. V lost 5 bases and J lost 10; bases outside the gene matches: 9. Germline CDR1 is SGHNT and CDR2 is YENEEA. CDR3 length: 15 residues. This CDR3 reads CASSPRLAGGRAQYF. The CDR3 DNA reads TGTGCCAGCAGCCCAAGACTAGCGGGGGGTCGGGCGCAGTATTTT.

The rearrangement uses TRBV6-5 and TRBJ2-5, with D unresolved. Trimming left V 0 bases short and J 7 bases short, with 12 bases between. The CDR3 runs 14 residues. The germline CDR1 and CDR2 sequences are MNHEY and SVGAGI. CDR3 protein: CASSYSPQHGTQYF. CDR3 nucleotides: TGTGCCAGCAGTTACTCCCCACAGCACGGGACCCAGTACTTC.

The chain uses TRBV11-2 and TRBJ2-7; D may be TRBD2 (6 bases). Germline CDR1 and CDR2: SGHAT and FQNNGV. CDR3 length: 18 amino acids. The V gene lost 6 bases and the J gene lost 7 bases, with 31 bases spanning the gap. CDR3 loop: CASSHMRGTGGGAREQYF. The CDR3 DNA reads TGTGCCAGCAGTCATATGCGGGGAACGGGCGGAGGCGCTCGGGAGCAGTACTTC.

The chain carries TRBV9 and TRBJ2-2, with D possibly TRBD2 on 6 matching bases. The CDR3 has 17 amino acids. The V end lost 4 bases, the J end lost 0 bases, and 16 bases lay between the germline ends. CDR1 is SGDLS, CDR2 YYNGEE, per germline. CDR3 residues: CASSSSTTGANTGELFF. CDR3 in DNA: TGTGCCAGCAGCTCCTCCACTACGGGGGCGAACACCGGGGAGCTGTTTTTT. The full variable domain, its missing parts supplied by reference TRBV9 and TRBJ2-2, is DSGVTQTPKHLITATGQRVTLRCSPRSGDLSVYWYQQSLDQGLQFLIQYYNGEERAKGNILERFSAQQFPDLHSELNLSSLELGDSALYFCASSSSTTGANTGELFFGEGSRLTVL.

Turning to this clone: Other DNA sequences in the same sample also yield this CDR3. The gene calls are TRBV24-1 and TRBJ2-2; the match to TRBD2 covers 11 bases. V shed 9 bases and J 1 base; nucleotides not matched to a gene: 0. The CDR3 is 14 residues long. Germline V CDR1 and CDR2: KGHDR, SFDVKD. The DNA for the CDR3 is TGTGCCACCGGACTAGCGGGGAACACCGGGGAGCTGTTTTTT. Translating gives CATGLAGNTGELFF.

This clone was seen just once. This chain links TRBV12-3 or TRBV12-4 with TRBJ1-4, with D unresolved. CDR3 length: 13 residues. V was shortened by 5 bases and J by 4 bases, with 8 bases between the two germline ends. The CDR3 sequence: CASSPSGNEKLFF. The CDR3 DNA is TGTGCCAGCAGTCCCTCAGGTAATGAAAAACTGTTTTTT.

There are a few counts of this clone. The chain uses TRBV5-4 and TRBJ2-5; TRBD1 aligns across 7 bases. V gave up 5 bases and J gave up 0 bases; unmatched junction bases: 4. The CDR3 is made up of 14 amino acids. From germline, CDR1 is SGHNT and CDR2 YYREEE (reference sequence). The CDR3 region is CASSSGTDQETQYF. CDR3 coding DNA: TGTGCCAGCAGTAGTGGGACAGACCAAGAGACCCAGTACTTC.

The V call is TRBV3-1 (or the pseudogene TRBV3-2), the J call TRBJ2-5, with TRBD2 as a possible D gene (6 bases). Germline assignment: CDR1 LGHDT and CDR2 YNNKEL (reference sequence). CDR3 size: 13 residues. The germline V and J ends were trimmed by 1 base and 7 bases, with 10 bases remaining between them. The CDR3 sequence: CASSQGTIRTQYF. CDR3 DNA: TGTGCCAGCAGCCAAGGGACTATCCGGACCCAGTACTTC.

CDR3 sequence: CASSESLWERGYTF. CDR3 DNA sequence: TGCGCCAGCAGTGAGAGTTTGTGGGAGAGGGGCTACACCTTC. This sequence joins TRBV10-2 and TRBJ1-2, with no clear D. CDR1 is WSHSY and CDR2 is SAAADI in the germline V gene. This CDR3 comprises 14 residues. Trimming took 2 bases from V and 8 from J, leaving 15 bases between them.

The chain is built from TRBV5-1 and TRBJ2-4; 12 nucleotides agree with TRBD2. This CDR3 has 15 amino acids. Germline CDR1 reads SGHRS; CDR2 reads YFSETQ. The ends lost 4 bases at V and 9 bases at J; junction bases unmatched: 8. The CDR3 DNA sequence: TGCGCCAGCAGCCCGACCCTAGCGGGAGGGGGCATTCAGTACTTC. Amino acid sequence: CASSPTLAGGGIQYF.

V usage is TRBV24-1 and J usage is TRBJ1-5; D is unclear. The length of the CDR3 is 12 residues. Trimming removed 4 bases at V and 9 bases at J, with 9 bases between. Per the germline V gene, CDR1 is KGHDR and CDR2 is SFDVKD. CDR3 protein: CATSDFAGPQHF. The CDR3 nucleotides read TGTGCCACCAGTGACTTTGCCGGGCCCCAGCATTTT.

The gene calls are TRBV19 and TRBJ2-2; D perhaps matches TRBD2 (6 bases). V lost 1 base and J 7 bases, leaving 13 bases between the germline ends. The germline gives CDR1 LNHDA, CDR2 SQIVND (reference sequence). The CDR3 is 15 residues long. The CDR3 region is CASSIAFRGIGELFF. CDR3 nucleotide sequence: TGTGCCAGTAGTATAGCATTTCGGGGGATCGGGGAGCTGTTTTTT.

J is TRBJ1-1 and V is TRBV7-3; 9 bases align to TRBD1. CDR1 SGHTA and CDR2 FQGTGA come from the germline V gene. With V trimmed by 5 bases and J by 0 bases, 7 bases remained unmatched. The CDR3 contains 16 residues. The CDR3 loop is CASSPGQGSLNTEAFF. In DNA form, the CDR3 reads TGTGCCAGCAGCCCAGGACAGGGGAGTCTGAACACTGAAGCTTTCTTT.

The chain has TRBV7-8 and TRBJ2-3; maybe TRBD1 (6 bases). CDR1 is SGHVS and CDR2 is FQNEAQ in the germline V gene. Trimming removed 1 base at V and 4 bases at J, with 6 bases between. The CDR3 runs 13 residues. The CDR3 DNA follows: TGTGCCAGCAGCTTAGGGGGGCCAGATACGCAGTATTTT. Translated: CASSLGGPDTQYF.

DNA for the CDR3: TGTGCCAGCCTGGGACAGGAGAACACTGAAGCTTTCTTT. It is translated as CASLGQENTEAFF. The rearrangement joins TRBV7-3 to TRBJ1-1, with TRBD1 matching over 8 bases. The CDR3 is made up of 13 amino acids. V was clipped by 8 bases and J by 1 base; unmatched bases: 3. CDR1 and CDR2 from the germline V gene are SGHTA and FQGTGA.

This chain connects TRBV27 to TRBJ1-1; TRBD1 might be the D (5 bases). The CDR3 totals 16 residues. Per the germline V gene, CDR1 is MNHEY and CDR2 is SMNVEV (reference sequence). V was shortened by 5 bases and J by 1 base, with 17 bases between the two germline ends. The CDR3 bases are TGTGCCAGCAGTCGCGGCCTGGGGCGCGGGAACACTGAAGCTTTCTTT. It codes for CASSRGLGRGNTEAFF.

This chain connects TRBV19 to TRBJ1-2; TRBD1 matches 7 bases. CDR1 and CDR2 from the germline V gene are LNHDA and SQIVND (reference sequence). The junction had 11 bases not matched to a gene; V was cut back by 9 bases and J by 4 bases. This CDR3 is built from 14 residues. CDR3 bases: TGTGCCAGCCAGATACCGGGACAGCGCTATGGCTACACCTTC. Translating gives CASQIPGQRYGYTF.

The chain carries TRBV2 and TRBJ2-5; 12 nucleotides match TRBD1. CDR3 length: 15 residues. Germline loops: CDR1 SNHLY, CDR2 FYNNEI. After removal of 10 bases from V and 5 bases from J, the junction contained 11 bases not matched to a gene. The CDR3 DNA reads as TGTGCCATCCGACCCGGGACAGGGGGCCACGAGACCCAGTACTTC. It encodes CAIRPGTGGHETQYF.

V usage is TRBV24-1 and J usage is TRBJ1-5; TRBD1 matches 7 bases. Per germline, CDR1 KGHDR and CDR2 SFDVKD. V shed 9 bases, J shed 4 bases, and the junction held 8 bases outside the gene matches. The CDR3 totals 14 residues. Here the CDR3 DNA reads TGTGCCACCGGGGGGACAGTAGGTAATCAGCCCCAGCATTTT. This sequence encodes CATGGTVGNQPQHF.

The gene calls are TRBV6-4 and TRBJ2-5; 15 bases are shared with TRBD2. There are 17 residues in the CDR3. J gave up 5 bases and V 4 bases, and 8 bases lay outside the gene matches. Germline values: CDR1 MRHNA, CDR2 SNTAGT. The CDR3 sequence: CASSVGTSGRWEETQYF. Here the CDR3 DNA reads TGTGCCAGCAGTGTTGGGACTAGCGGGAGGTGGGAGGAGACCCAGTACTTC.